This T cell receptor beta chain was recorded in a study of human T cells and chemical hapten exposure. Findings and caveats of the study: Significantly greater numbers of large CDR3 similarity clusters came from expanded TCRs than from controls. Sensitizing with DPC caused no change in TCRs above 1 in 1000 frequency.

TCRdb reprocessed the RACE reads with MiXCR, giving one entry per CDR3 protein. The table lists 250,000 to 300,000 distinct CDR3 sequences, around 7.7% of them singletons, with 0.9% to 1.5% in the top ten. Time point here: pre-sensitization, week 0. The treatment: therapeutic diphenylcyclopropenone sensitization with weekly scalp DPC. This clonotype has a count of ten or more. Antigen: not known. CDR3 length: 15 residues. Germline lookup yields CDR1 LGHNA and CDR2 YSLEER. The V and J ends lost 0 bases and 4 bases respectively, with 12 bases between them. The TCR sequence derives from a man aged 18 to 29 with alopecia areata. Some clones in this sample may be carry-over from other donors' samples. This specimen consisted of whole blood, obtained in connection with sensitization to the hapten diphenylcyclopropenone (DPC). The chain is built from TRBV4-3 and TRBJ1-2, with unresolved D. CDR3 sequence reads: CASSQEDGVGYGYTF. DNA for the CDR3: TGCGCCAGCAGCCAAGAAGATGGAGTGGGCTATGGCTACACCTTC.